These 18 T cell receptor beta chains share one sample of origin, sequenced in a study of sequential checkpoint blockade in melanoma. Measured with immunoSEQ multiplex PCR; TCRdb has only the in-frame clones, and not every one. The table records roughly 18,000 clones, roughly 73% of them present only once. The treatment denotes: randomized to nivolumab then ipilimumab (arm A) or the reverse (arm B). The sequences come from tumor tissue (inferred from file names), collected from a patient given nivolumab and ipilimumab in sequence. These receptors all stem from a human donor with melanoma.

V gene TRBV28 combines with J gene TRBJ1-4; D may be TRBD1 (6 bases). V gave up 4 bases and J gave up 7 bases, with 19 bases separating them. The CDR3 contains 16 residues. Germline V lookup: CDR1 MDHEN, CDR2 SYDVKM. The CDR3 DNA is TGTGCCAGCAGTTCCGACGGACAGCCCTCTGGTGAAAAACTGTTTTTT. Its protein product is CASSSDGQPSGEKLFF.

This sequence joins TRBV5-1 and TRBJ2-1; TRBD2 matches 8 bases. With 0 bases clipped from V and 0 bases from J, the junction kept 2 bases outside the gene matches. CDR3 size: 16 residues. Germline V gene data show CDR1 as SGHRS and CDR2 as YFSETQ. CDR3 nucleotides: TGCGCCAGCAGCTTGGCCGGGAGGGGCTCCTACAATGAGCAGTTCTTC. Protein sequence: CASSLAGRGSYNEQFF.

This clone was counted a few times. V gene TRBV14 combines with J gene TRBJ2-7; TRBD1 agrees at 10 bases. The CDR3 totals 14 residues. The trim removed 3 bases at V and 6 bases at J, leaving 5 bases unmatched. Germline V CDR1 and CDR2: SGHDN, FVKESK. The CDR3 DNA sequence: TGTGCCAGCAGCCAGACAGGGGGCTTTGCCGAGCAGTACTTC. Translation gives CASSQTGGFAEQYF.

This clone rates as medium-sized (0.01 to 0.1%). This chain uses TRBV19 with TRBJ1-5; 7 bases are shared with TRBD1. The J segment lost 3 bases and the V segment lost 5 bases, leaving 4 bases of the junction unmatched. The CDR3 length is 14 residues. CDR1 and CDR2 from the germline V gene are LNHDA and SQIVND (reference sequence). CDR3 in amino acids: CASSFGTDNQPQHF. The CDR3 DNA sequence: TGTGCCAGTAGTTTTGGGACAGACAATCAGCCCCAGCATTTT.

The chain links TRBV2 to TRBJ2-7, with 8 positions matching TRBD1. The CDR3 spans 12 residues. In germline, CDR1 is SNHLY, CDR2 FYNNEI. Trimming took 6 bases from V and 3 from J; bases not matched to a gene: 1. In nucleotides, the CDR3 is TGTGCCAGCAGCACAGGGGGCTACGAGCAGTACTTC. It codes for CASSTGGYEQYF.

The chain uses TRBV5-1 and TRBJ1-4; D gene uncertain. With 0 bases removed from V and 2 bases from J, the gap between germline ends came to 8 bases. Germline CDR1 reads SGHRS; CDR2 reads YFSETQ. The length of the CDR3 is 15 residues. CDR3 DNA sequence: TGCGCCAGCAGCTTGGGATCAATGACTAATGAAAAACTGTTTTTT. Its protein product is CASSLGSMTNEKLFF.

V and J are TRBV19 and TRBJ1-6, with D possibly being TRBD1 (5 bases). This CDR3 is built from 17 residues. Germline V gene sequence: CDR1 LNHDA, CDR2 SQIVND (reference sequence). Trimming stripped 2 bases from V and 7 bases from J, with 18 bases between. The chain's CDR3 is CASSITGMGRPNSPLHF. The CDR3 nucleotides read TGTGCCAGTAGTATAACAGGAATGGGACGGCCAAATTCACCCCTCCACTTT. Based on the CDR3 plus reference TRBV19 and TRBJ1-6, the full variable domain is DGGITQSPKYLFRKEGQNVTLSCEQNLNHDAMYWYRQDPGQGLRLIYYSQIVNDFQKGDIAEGYSVSREKKESFPLTVTSAQKNPTAFYLCASSITGMGRPNSPLHFGNGTRLTVT.

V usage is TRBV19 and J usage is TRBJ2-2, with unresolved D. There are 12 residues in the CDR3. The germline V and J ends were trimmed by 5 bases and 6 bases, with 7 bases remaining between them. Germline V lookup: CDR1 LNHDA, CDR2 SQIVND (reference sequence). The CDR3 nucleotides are TGTGCCAGTAGTGTTGGGGCCGGGGAGCTGTTTTTT. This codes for CASSVGAGELFF.

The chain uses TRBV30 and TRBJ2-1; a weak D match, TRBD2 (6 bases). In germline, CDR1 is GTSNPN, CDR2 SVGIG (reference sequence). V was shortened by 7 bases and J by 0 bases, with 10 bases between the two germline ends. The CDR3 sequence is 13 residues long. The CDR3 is CALTTSSYNEQFF. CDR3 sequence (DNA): TGTGCCTTAACGACTAGCTCCTACAATGAGCAGTTCTTC.

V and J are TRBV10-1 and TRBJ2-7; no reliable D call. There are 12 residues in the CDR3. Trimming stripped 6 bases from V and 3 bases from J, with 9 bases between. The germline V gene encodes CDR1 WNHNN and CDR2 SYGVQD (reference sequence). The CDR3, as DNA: TGCGCCAGCAGCAAAACCGACTACGAGCAGTACTTC. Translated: CASSKTDYEQYF.

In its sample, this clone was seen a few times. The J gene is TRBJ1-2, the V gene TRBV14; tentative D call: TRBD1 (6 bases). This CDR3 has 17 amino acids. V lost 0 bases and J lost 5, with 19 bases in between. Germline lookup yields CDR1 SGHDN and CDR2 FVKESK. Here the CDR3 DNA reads TGTGCCAGCAGCCAAGATCGGGGCGATCAGGGGCTGTATGGCTACACCTTC. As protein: CASSQDRGDQGLYGYTF.

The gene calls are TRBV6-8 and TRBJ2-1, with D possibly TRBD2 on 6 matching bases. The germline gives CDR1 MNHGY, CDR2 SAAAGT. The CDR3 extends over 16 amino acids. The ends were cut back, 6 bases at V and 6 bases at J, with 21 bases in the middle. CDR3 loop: CASRSLSGGRFNEQFF. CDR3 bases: TGTGCCAGCAGGTCTCTCAGTGGAGGGAGGTTCAATGAGCAGTTCTTC.

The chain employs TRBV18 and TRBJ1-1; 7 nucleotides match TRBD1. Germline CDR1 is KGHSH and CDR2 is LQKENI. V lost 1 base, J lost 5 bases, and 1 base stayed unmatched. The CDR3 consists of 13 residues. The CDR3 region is CASSPQTGTEAFF. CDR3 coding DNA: TGTGCCAGCTCACCACAGACAGGGACTGAAGCTTTCTTT.

CDR3 coding DNA: TGTGCCAGCACGGGGCGCAAACCTGAAGCTTTCTTT. This translates into CASTGRKPEAFF. This chain joins TRBV19 and TRBJ1-1, with D possibly matching TRBD1 (5 bases). Trimming took off 9 bases at V and 6 bases at J, with 14 bases between the two ends. CDR1 and CDR2 from the germline V gene are LNHDA and SQIVND (reference sequence). The CDR3 has 12 residues.

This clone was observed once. The CDR3 here is CSVGTSDYFSYEQYF. CDR3 DNA: TGCAGCGTTGGGACTAGCGACTACTTCTCCTACGAGCAGTACTTC. The chain links TRBV29-1 to TRBJ2-7, with 9 bases fitting TRBD2. This CDR3 region has 15 residues. Per germline, CDR1 SQVTM and CDR2 ANQGSEA. V was pared by 4 bases and J by 0 bases, with 7 bases of the junction left unmatched.

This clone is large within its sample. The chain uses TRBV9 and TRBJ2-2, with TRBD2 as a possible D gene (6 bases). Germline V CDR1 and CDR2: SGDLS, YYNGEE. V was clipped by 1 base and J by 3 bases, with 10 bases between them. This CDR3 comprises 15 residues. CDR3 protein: CASSVYPGDTGELFF. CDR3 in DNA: TGTGCCAGCAGCGTATATCCGGGGGACACCGGGGAGCTGTTTTTT.

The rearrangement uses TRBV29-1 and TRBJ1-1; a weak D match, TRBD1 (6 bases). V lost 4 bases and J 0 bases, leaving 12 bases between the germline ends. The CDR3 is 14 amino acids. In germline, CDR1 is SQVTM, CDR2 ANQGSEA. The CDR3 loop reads CSVAQGTMNTEAFF. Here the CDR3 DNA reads TGCAGCGTTGCCCAGGGGACAATGAACACTGAAGCTTTCTTT.

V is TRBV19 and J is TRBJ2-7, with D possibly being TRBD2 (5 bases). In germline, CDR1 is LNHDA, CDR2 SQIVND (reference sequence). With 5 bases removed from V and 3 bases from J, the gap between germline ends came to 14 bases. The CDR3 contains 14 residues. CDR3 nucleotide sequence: TGTGCCAGTAGTCTCATTTTTAGCGACTACGAGCAGTACTTC. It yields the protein CASSLIFSDYEQYF.